The 26 T cell receptor beta chains below were found in one sample sequenced in a study of CXCR3-negative and CXCR3-positive naive CD8 T cells. Findings of the study overall: More hydrophobic TRB CDR3s were found in CXCR3-positive naive cells than in CXCR3-negative naive cells.

Their target antigens are unknown. It was by 5' RACE with UMI labels that the TRB cDNA libraries were prepared. Each CDR3 protein gets one entry in TCRdb, which reprocessed the 5' RACE reads and gives no DNA. The table for this sample gives some 130,000 distinct CDR3 sequences. Sequencing was done on a sample of naive CXCR3+ CD8+ T cells from blood. Described subset: CD45RO-CCR7+CD27+CD95- naive CD8+ T cells expressing CXCR3 (TNR3+). Receptors were obtained from a human donor in good health. Some clones in this sample may be carry-over from other donors' samples.

The chain recombines TRBV7-9 with TRBJ2-1; TCRdb reports TRBD2, a call that lacks DNA to check it against. Germline V gene sequence: CDR1 SEHNR, CDR2 FQNEAQ (reference sequence). This CDR3 is built from 16 residues. CDR3: CASSLVRAGGGNEQFF.

This chain joins TRBV29-1 and TRBJ1-1. The CDR3 runs 12 residues. Germline V gene data show CDR1 as SQVTM and CDR2 as ANQGSEA. This CDR3 reads CSVVGSNTEAFF.

The rearrangement links TRBV5-1 to TRBJ2-7. The germline gives CDR1 SGHRS, CDR2 YFSETQ. The CDR3 contains 16 residues. The CDR3 loop is CASSFSMAGGSYEQYF.

The J gene is TRBJ1-2, the V gene TRBV19; no DNA is available, so the TRBD1 call from TCRdb remains unchecked. From germline, CDR1 is LNHDA and CDR2 SQIVND (reference sequence). This CDR3 is 15 amino acids long. CDR3: CASSKRGGKGYGYTF.

This chain joins TRBV6-2 or TRBV6-3 and TRBJ2-3; checking the TCRdb D call of TRBD2 is not possible without DNA. The V gene's germline CDR1 is MNHEY and CDR2 SVGEGT. This CDR3 region has 15 residues. The CDR3 reads CASRPGLVVADTQYF.

The V gene is TRBV3-1, the J gene TRBJ1-1. The CDR3 has 13 residues. Germline V gene data show CDR1 as LGHDT and CDR2 as YNNKEL (reference sequence). The CDR3 protein is CASSQVEGPEAFF.

The chain combines TRBV7-9 with TRBJ1-1; TCRdb designates TRBD1, a call that cannot be tested without DNA. This CDR3 is built from 14 residues. In germline, CDR1 is SEHNR, CDR2 FQNEAQ (reference sequence). The CDR3 loop is CASSHDRARTEAFF.

V usage is TRBV5-4 and J usage is TRBJ2-5; absent DNA, TCRdb's TRBD2 call cannot be checked. Germline V gives CDR1 SGHNT, CDR2 YYREEE (reference sequence). The CDR3 has 16 residues. CDR3 sequence reads: CASSPGLAGAAETQYF.

This chain links TRBV6-4 with TRBJ2-2; without DNA, the TCRdb call of TRBD1 cannot be checked. This CDR3 spans 16 amino acids. Looked up from germline, CDR1 is MRHNA and CDR2 is SNTAGT. The CDR3 sequence is CASSDSPATGAGELFF.

V gene TRBV6-6 combines with J gene TRBJ2-1; TCRdb names TRBD2, which stays unverified in the absence of DNA. The CDR3 is made up of 12 amino acids. The germline CDR1 and CDR2 sequences are MNHNY and SVGAGI (reference sequence). The CDR3 sequence: CASTQAGDEQFF.

The chain is built from TRBV10-3 and TRBJ2-7; TCRdb's assignment of TRBD1 cannot be checked, as there is no DNA. Germline loops: CDR1 ENHRY, CDR2 SYGVKD. CDR3 length: 16 amino acids. CDR3 residues: CAISESTGQLSREQYF.

The rearrangement uses TRBV20-1 and TRBJ2-7; the TCRdb D gene call, TRBD1, has no DNA to confirm it. Germline V gene sequence: CDR1 DFQATT, CDR2 SNEGSKA (reference sequence). The CDR3 has 16 residues. CDR3 region: CSARPLGAAKSYEQYF.

The chain combines TRBV29-1 with TRBJ2-7; TCRdb's assignment of TRBD1 cannot be checked, as there is no DNA. From germline, CDR1 is SQVTM and CDR2 ANQGSEA. The CDR3 loop spans 13 amino acids. The CDR3 sequence is CSVARDLSYEQYF.

CDR3: CAWSVSLEAFF. The rearrangement links TRBV30 to TRBJ1-1. This CDR3 contains 11 residues. Germline V gives CDR1 GTSNPN, CDR2 SVGIG (reference sequence).

The CDR3 loop reads CASSYRGSAKNIQYF. The rearrangement uses TRBV28 and TRBJ2-4; TCRdb selects TRBD1, and the lack of DNA leaves this call unchecked. CDR3 length: 15 residues. The germline V gene has CDR1 MDHEN and CDR2 SYDVKM.

This chain connects TRBV4-1 to TRBJ1-1. From germline, CDR1 is MGHRA and CDR2 YSYEKL. The CDR3 has 14 residues. Here the CDR3 reads CASSLTSVGTEAFF.

The J gene is TRBJ2-7, the V gene TRBV13; TCRdb's assignment of TRBD1 cannot be checked, as there is no DNA. This CDR3 contains 15 residues. The germline V gene has CDR1 PRHDT and CDR2 FYEKMQ (reference sequence). This CDR3 reads CASSPQGRDSYEQYF.

This CDR3 reads CSAPSQVVSYNEQFF. The chain links TRBV20-1 to TRBJ2-1; no DNA is available, so the TRBD1 call from TCRdb remains unchecked. The CDR3 runs 15 residues. Germline CDR1 and CDR2: DFQATT and SNEGSKA (reference sequence).

The gene calls are TRBV29-1 and TRBJ2-5. Germline V gene sequence: CDR1 SQVTM, CDR2 ANQGSEA. The CDR3 is 12 amino acids. Here the CDR3 reads CSVEQNQETQYF.

The chain recombines TRBV6-5 with TRBJ1-2; the D call from TCRdb, TRBD1, cannot be confirmed without DNA. CDR3 length: 14 residues. The germline V gene encodes CDR1 MNHEY and CDR2 SVGAGI. The CDR3 sequence is CASSYSVGGYGYTF.

The chain employs TRBV29-1 and TRBJ2-1; TCRdb lists TRBD2, though no DNA is available to test this call. The length of the CDR3 is 13 residues. The V gene's germline CDR1 is SQVTM and CDR2 ANQGSEA. The CDR3 sequence: CSALLAGGNEQFF.

The chain carries TRBV6-4 and TRBJ2-3; there is no DNA to check the TCRdb D call of TRBD1. This CDR3 has 15 residues. Germline V CDR1 and CDR2: MRHNA, SNTAGT. CDR3 loop: CASSYEGRGTDTQYF.

V gene TRBV7-9 combines with J gene TRBJ1-1. Germline V CDR1 and CDR2: SEHNR, FQNEAQ (reference sequence). The CDR3 loop spans 12 amino acids. CDR3 region: CASSLWDTEAFF.

The V and J genes are TRBV5-6 and TRBJ1-5; TCRdb's D call of TRBD1 is untestable without DNA. CDR1 is SGHDT and CDR2 is YYEEEE in the germline V gene. CDR3 size: 14 residues. This CDR3 reads CASSLWGFNQPQHF.

V is TRBV5-1 and J is TRBJ2-7. The CDR3 loop spans 13 amino acids. Germline CDR1 is SGHRS and CDR2 is YFSETQ. CDR3 residues: CASSLTPNYEQYF. Filled out from reference TRBV5-1 and TRBJ2-7, the complete variable domain reads KAGVTQTPRYLIKTRGQQVTLSCSPISGHRSVSWYQQTPGQGLQFLFEYFSETQRNKGNFPGRFSGRQFSNSRSEMNVSTLELGDSALYLCASSLTPNYEQYFGPGTRLTVT.

This chain connects TRBV7-6 to TRBJ2-7; TCRdb names TRBD2, which stays unverified in the absence of DNA. The CDR3 is 14 residues long. From germline, CDR1 is SGHVS and CDR2 FNYEAQ. The CDR3 reads CASSLRGLKYEQYF.